This TCR beta chain was profiled in a study of breast tumors, draining lymph nodes, adjacent tissues. Findings of the study overall: Data only fit, rather than demonstrated, lymph node origin of most tumor T cells. Luminal-like breast cancer showed significantly higher tumor–nontumor repertoire similarity than basal-like. Tumors had less TCR diversity than lymph nodes, more than nontumor tissue. Most tumor T cells seemingly derive from lymph node, then expand in tumor.

Breast cancer patients provided tissue from their axillary draining lymph nodes. Concerning this clonotype itself: The antigen is unknown.

The germline CDR1 and CDR2 sequences are DFQATT and SNEGSKA (reference sequence). Trimming removed 3 bases from V and 2 bases from J; junction bases left unmatched: 3. This CDR3 is built from 14 residues. TCRdb redid the calling of the multiplex PCR reads with MiXCR, one entry per CDR3 protein. The sample holds 190,000 or so distinct CDR3 sequences, about 32% seen once. This TCR came from a female donor with breast cancer. Some clones in this sample may be carry-over from other donors' samples. The chain carries TRBV20-1 and TRBJ2-3; TRBD1 aligns across 9 bases. The sample taken for sequencing was axillary lymph node tissue. The CDR3: CSARTGGITDTQYF. In nucleotides, the CDR3 is TGCAGTGCTAGGACAGGGGGTATCACAGATACGCAGTATTTT.